This TCR beta chain derives from a study of T cell repertoires in cytomegalovirus infection. Study-wide points: Ex vivo, HLA-C-restricted CMV-specific TCR beta clonotypes prevailed over the rest of the response.

Germline loops: CDR1 SGHTA, CDR2 FQGNSA. The V gene end was trimmed by 5 bases and the J gene end by 4 bases; junction bases not matched to a gene: 5. This CDR3 region has 16 residues. From the reads, TCRdb called clonotypes with MiXCR, one entry per CDR3 protein. This sample has 200,000 or so distinct CDR3 sequences; 28% occur once, and the top ten carry 31%. This clonotype is termed medium-sized. Its antigen is not identified. The sequenced sample was PBMCs. The chain joins TRBV7-2 to TRBJ2-5; 15 bases fit TRBD2. This sequence originates from a human donor in good health (CMV status not recorded). Some clones in this sample may be carry-over from other donors' samples. The CDR3 DNA reads TGTGCCAGCAGCCGGCGGACTAGCGGGGGGGCAGAGACCCAGTACTTC. Translating it yields CASSRRTSGGAETQYF.